This TCR beta chain originates from a study of CD4 T cells in relation to SARS-CoV-2 and coronaviruses. Study information: The restricting HLA molecule for shared crossreactive spike epitopes was mapped. Points from the study as a whole: Culture-expanded clones reflect memory recall rather than primary priming during culture. This crossreactivity analysis covered spike protein alone, no other viral proteins.

CDR1 and CDR2 from the germline V gene are MNHEY and SVGAGI. The CDR3 runs to 14 residues. J lost 5 bases, V lost 5 bases, and 8 bases had no gene match. This clone appeared a few times. Its antigen is still unknown. Deep TCR-beta sequencing used DNA from uncultured naive and memory CD4+ T cells. Using immunoSEQ multiplex PCR, the repertoire was profiled, and TCRdb retains in-frame clones only, with some absent. The profile shows roughly 57,000 clones, 75% to 90% of them singletons. Before the COVID-19 pandemic, during about 2011-2019, CD4+ T cells were taken from unexposed donors. This sequence joins TRBV6-5 and TRBJ2-7; 8 nucleotides line up with TRBD1. The receptor comes from a human donor in good health. Sample: memory CD4+ T cells from PBMCs. CDR3 nucleotide sequence: TGTGCCAGCAGTACAGGGGGGACGGGGAACGAGCAGTACTTC. Translating gives CASSTGGTGNEQYF.